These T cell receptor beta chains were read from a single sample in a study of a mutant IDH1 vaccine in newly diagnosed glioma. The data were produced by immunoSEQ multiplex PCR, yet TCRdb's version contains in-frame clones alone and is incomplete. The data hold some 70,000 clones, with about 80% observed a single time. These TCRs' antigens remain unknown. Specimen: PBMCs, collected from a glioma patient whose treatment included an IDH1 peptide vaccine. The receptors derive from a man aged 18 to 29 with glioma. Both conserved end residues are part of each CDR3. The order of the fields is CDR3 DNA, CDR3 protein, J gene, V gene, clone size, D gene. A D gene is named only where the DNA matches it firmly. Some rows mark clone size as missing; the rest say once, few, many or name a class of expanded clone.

CDR3nt: TGTGCCAGCACCGGAACAGGGGGGCTGAACACTGAAGCTTTCTTT
CDR3aa: CASTGTGGLNTEAFF
j_gene: TRBJ1-1
v_gene: TRBV27
abundance: -
d_gene: TRBD1

CDR3nt: TGTGCCAGCTCACCACTGGACATGAACACTGAAGCTTTCTTT
CDR3aa: CASSPLDMNTEAFF
j_gene: TRBJ1-1
v_gene: TRBV18
abundance: -
d_gene: -

CDR3nt: TGTGCCAGCAGCGAGGGTAGAGGCCTGGACGTTAGACACTTC
CDR3aa: CASSEGRGLDVRHF
j_gene: TRBJ2-7
v_gene: TRBV9
abundance: -
d_gene: -

CDR3nt: TGTGCCAGTACGGTGGGACAGGGGGCAGGTAGAGGGAATGAGCAGTTCTTC
CDR3aa: CASTVGQGAGRGNEQFF
j_gene: TRBJ2-1
v_gene: TRBV19
abundance: -
d_gene: TRBD1

CDR3nt: TGTGCCAGCAGTTTATCAATAGGGGGCACCGGGGAGCTGTTTTTT
CDR3aa: CASSLSIGGTGELFF
j_gene: TRBJ2-2
v_gene: TRBV28
abundance: -
d_gene: -

CDR3nt: TGTGCCTGGAGTTGGGCCGGGACAGTTTACACAGATACGCAGTATTTT
CDR3aa: CAWSWAGTVYTDTQYF
j_gene: TRBJ2-3
v_gene: TRBV30
abundance: -
d_gene: TRBD1

CDR3nt: TGTGCCAGCAGTTACCGCCAGGGCGGGGAGCTGTTTTTT
CDR3aa: CASSYRQGGELFF
j_gene: TRBJ2-2
v_gene: TRBV6-5
abundance: -
d_gene: -

CDR3nt: TGCGCCAGCAGCCCCTCCAGGGCAACTAATGAAAAACTGTTTTTT
CDR3aa: CASSPSRATNEKLFF
j_gene: TRBJ1-4
v_gene: TRBV4-3
abundance: -
d_gene: -

CDR3nt: TGTGCCAGCAGTTACTGGCAGGGTAACGAAAAACTGTTTTTT
CDR3aa: CASSYWQGNEKLFF
j_gene: TRBJ1-4
v_gene: TRBV6-5
abundance: once
d_gene: -

CDR3nt: TGTGCCAGCTCCCCGGACAGAGGGGACTATGGCTACACCTTC
CDR3aa: CASSPDRGDYGYTF
j_gene: TRBJ1-2
v_gene: TRBV27
abundance: -
d_gene: -

CDR3nt: TGTGCCAGCAGTGGGGGACGTACAATGGACAAAGCTTTCTTT
CDR3aa: CASSGGRTMDKAFF
j_gene: TRBJ1-1
v_gene: TRBV25-1
abundance: few
d_gene: -

CDR3nt: TGTGCCAGCAGTGACATCCGACAGTGGGGTGAAAAACTGTTTTTT
CDR3aa: CASSDIRQWGEKLFF
j_gene: TRBJ1-4
v_gene: TRBV27
abundance: -
d_gene: -

CDR3nt: TGTGCCAGCAGCTTGATGGGAGTGGCGACCGGGGAGCTGTTTTTT
CDR3aa: CASSLMGVATGELFF
j_gene: TRBJ2-2
v_gene: TRBV5-4
abundance: -
d_gene: -

CDR3nt: TGCGCCAGCAGCCCCCGGGTAGCAGGCGCCTACGAGCAGTACTTC
CDR3aa: CASSPRVAGAYEQYF
j_gene: TRBJ2-7
v_gene: TRBV5-1
abundance: -
d_gene: -

CDR3nt: TGTGCCAGCAGCTATACTAGCGGGAGGGCCGGAAACATTCAGTACTTC
CDR3aa: CASSYTSGRAGNIQYF
j_gene: TRBJ2-4
v_gene: TRBV7-2
abundance: -
d_gene: TRBD2

CDR3nt: TGTGCCAGCAGCTCTTATGGGGCGGGGGGCAGGTATAATTCACCCCTCCACTTT
CDR3aa: CASSSYGAGGRYNSPLHF
j_gene: TRBJ1-6
v_gene: TRBV13
abundance: -
d_gene: -

CDR3nt: TGTGCCAGCAGACCCGGACAGGGGACCCAGGCCCAGCATTTT
CDR3aa: CASRPGQGTQAQHF
j_gene: TRBJ1-5
v_gene: TRBV6-5
abundance: -
d_gene: TRBD1

CDR3nt: TGCAGCGTTGGGGGTGAAACGGTAGGCGCTTTCTTT
CDR3aa: CSVGGETVGAFF
j_gene: TRBJ1-1
v_gene: TRBV29-1
abundance: -
d_gene: -

CDR3nt: TGTGCCAGCAGTGAGAGACAGAGGGTTATAGCAGAGCCCCAGCATTTT
CDR3aa: CASSERQRVIAEPQHF
j_gene: TRBJ1-5
v_gene: TRBV2
abundance: -
d_gene: -

CDR3nt: TGTGCCAGCAGCCGGGACAGGGGTGACACTGAAGCTTTCTTT
CDR3aa: CASSRDRGDTEAFF
j_gene: TRBJ1-1
v_gene: TRBV9
abundance: -
d_gene: TRBD1

CDR3nt: TGTGCCAGCAGCCAAGATTTAAGAACTGGCACAGATACGCAGTATTTT
CDR3aa: CASSQDLRTGTDTQYF
j_gene: TRBJ2-3
v_gene: TRBV4-2
abundance: -
d_gene: -

CDR3nt: TGTGCCAGCAGCGTAGGTCGTGGAATCCCCTACGAGCAGTACTTC
CDR3aa: CASSVGRGIPYEQYF
j_gene: TRBJ2-7
v_gene: TRBV9
abundance: -
d_gene: -

CDR3nt: TGTGCCATCAAGGCAGTTAGCTCTGGAAACACCATATATTTT
CDR3aa: CAIKAVSSGNTIYF
j_gene: TRBJ1-3
v_gene: TRBV10-3
abundance: -
d_gene: -

CDR3nt: TGCAGCGTTGAAACGGCCCGCGGGGAGACCCAGTACTTC
CDR3aa: CSVETARGETQYF
j_gene: TRBJ2-5
v_gene: TRBV29-1
abundance: once
d_gene: -

CDR3nt: TGTGCCAGCAGTGAAGCGAGCTCTTATTACAATGAGCAGTTCTTC
CDR3aa: CASSEASSYYNEQFF
j_gene: TRBJ2-1
v_gene: TRBV2
abundance: once
d_gene: -

CDR3nt: TGCGCCAGCACCTTCGCGACAGGGGGCAGTAACACTGAAGCTTTCTTT
CDR3aa: CASTFATGGSNTEAFF
j_gene: TRBJ1-1
v_gene: TRBV5-1
abundance: -
d_gene: TRBD1

CDR3nt: TGCGCCAGCAGCTTGGTAACCGTTCCCCAAAACACTGAAGCTTTCTTT
CDR3aa: CASSLVTVPQNTEAFF
j_gene: TRBJ1-1
v_gene: TRBV5-1
abundance: -
d_gene: -

CDR3nt: TGTGCCAGCGGTACTGATTATGGCTACACCTTC
CDR3aa: CASGTDYGYTF
j_gene: TRBJ1-2
v_gene: TRBV25-1
abundance: -
d_gene: -

CDR3nt: TGTGCCAGCTCAGCCACACAGAACACTGAAGCTTTCTTT
CDR3aa: CASSATQNTEAFF
j_gene: TRBJ1-1
v_gene: TRBV18
abundance: -
d_gene: -

CDR3nt: TGTGCCAGCTCCAGTATGAACACTGAAGCTTTCTTT
CDR3aa: CASSSMNTEAFF
j_gene: TRBJ1-1
v_gene: TRBV18
abundance: -
d_gene: -

CDR3nt: TGTGCCAGCAGCTTTACGACAGGGGGCACAGATACGCAGTATTTT
CDR3aa: CASSFTTGGTDTQYF
j_gene: TRBJ2-3
v_gene: TRBV11-2
abundance: -
d_gene: TRBD1

CDR3nt: TGTGCCAGCAGCCTCGAGCGGGGGTCGTCTAGCACAGATACGCAGTATTTT
CDR3aa: CASSLERGSSSTDTQYF
j_gene: TRBJ2-3
v_gene: TRBV7-9
abundance: -
d_gene: TRBD2

CDR3nt: TGTGCCAGCAGCTTGAGGCCCATCGGGACGGTCTATGGCTACACCTTC
CDR3aa: CASSLRPIGTVYGYTF
j_gene: TRBJ1-2
v_gene: TRBV5-8
abundance: -
d_gene: -

CDR3nt: TGCGCCAGCAGCTTGGCTAGCGGGGACTACAATGAGCAGTTCTTC
CDR3aa: CASSLASGDYNEQFF
j_gene: TRBJ2-1
v_gene: TRBV5-1
abundance: -
d_gene: TRBD2

CDR3nt: TGTGCCAGCAGCTTGGAAGGGACGAGGAAGGGAAACACCATATATTTT
CDR3aa: CASSLEGTRKGNTIYF
j_gene: TRBJ1-3
v_gene: TRBV5-4
abundance: -
d_gene: -

CDR3nt: TGCGCCAGCAGCCCGGACGGGGGGAGCAATCAGCCCCAGCATTTT
CDR3aa: CASSPDGGSNQPQHF
j_gene: TRBJ1-5
v_gene: TRBV5-1
abundance: -
d_gene: -

CDR3nt: TGCGCCAGCAGCCCTGGTAGCATAAACCAAAATGAAAAACTGTTTTTT
CDR3aa: CASSPGSINQNEKLFF
j_gene: TRBJ1-4
v_gene: TRBV5-1
abundance: once
d_gene: -

CDR3nt: TGTGCCAGCTCACCGATCTCCTGGACAGGGGCAGATCAGCCCCAGCATTTT
CDR3aa: CASSPISWTGADQPQHF
j_gene: TRBJ1-5
v_gene: TRBV18
abundance: -
d_gene: TRBD1

CDR3nt: TGTGCCAGTACCCTCCGTGGTGGGCGTAACACTGAAGCTTTCTTT
CDR3aa: CASTLRGGRNTEAFF
j_gene: TRBJ1-1
v_gene: TRBV19
abundance: -
d_gene: -

CDR3nt: TGTGCCAGCAGCAAAGCGGGACAGGCAGCTAACTATGGCTACACCTTC
CDR3aa: CASSKAGQAANYGYTF
j_gene: TRBJ1-2
v_gene: TRBV21-1
abundance: -
d_gene: -

CDR3nt: TGTGCCAGCTCCCGGGGGTACAATGAGCAGTTCTTC
CDR3aa: CASSRGYNEQFF
j_gene: TRBJ2-1
v_gene: TRBV9
abundance: -
d_gene: -

CDR3nt: TGTGCCTGGAGTGTCGGCAGAGATACGCAGTATTTT
CDR3aa: CAWSVGRDTQYF
j_gene: TRBJ2-3
v_gene: TRBV30
abundance: -
d_gene: -

CDR3nt: TGTGCCACCCGCTTGAACACTGAAGCTTTCTTT
CDR3aa: CATRLNTEAFF
j_gene: TRBJ1-1
v_gene: TRBV2
abundance: few
d_gene: -